This T cell receptor (beta chain) was sequenced during a study of liver allograft versus peripheral blood T cells. Study-wide context: Transplanted-liver T cell receptor repertoires were compared with recipients' peripheral blood repertoires.

TCRdb ran MiXCR on the reads and lists one entry per CDR3 protein. The sample lists 9,000 to 13,000 distinct CDR3 sequences, approximately 22% occurring once. Germline lookup yields CDR1 GTSNPN and CDR2 SVGIG (reference sequence). This CDR3 has 18 amino acids. General study results and limits: As reported, T cell receptor repertoires inside liver allografts differed from those present in peripheral blood.

On this clonotype: No antigen is known for it. At one of its ends the junction is not consistent with the germline gene, which may arise from a read error.

The chain carries TRBV30 and TRBJ1-1; no reliable D call. This receptor was taken from a human patient who had a liver transplant. Some of these T cells may belong to the graft donor. The CDR3 region is CAWSRKKVDSPERTGAFF. CDR3 DNA: TGTGCCTGGAGTAGAAAAAAGGTGGACTCCCCTGAGAGGACTGGAGCTTTCTTT.